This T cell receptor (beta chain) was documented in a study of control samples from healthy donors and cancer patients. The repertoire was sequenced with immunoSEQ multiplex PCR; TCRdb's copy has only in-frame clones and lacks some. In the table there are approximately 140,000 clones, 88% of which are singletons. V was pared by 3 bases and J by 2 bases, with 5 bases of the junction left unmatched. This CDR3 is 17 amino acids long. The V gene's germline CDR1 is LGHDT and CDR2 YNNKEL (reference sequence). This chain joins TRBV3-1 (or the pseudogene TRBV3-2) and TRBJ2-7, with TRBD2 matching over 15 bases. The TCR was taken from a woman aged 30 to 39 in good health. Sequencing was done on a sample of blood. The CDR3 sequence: CASSQGLAGGNTYEQYF. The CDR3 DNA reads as TGTGCCAGCAGCCAGGGACTAGCGGGAGGAAATACCTACGAGCAGTACTTC.